The T cell receptor (beta chain) under discussion was sequenced for a study of blood T cell repertoires in COVID-19. Across the study: COVID-19 samples collected from the United States, Italy and Spain covered acute and convalescent phases. T cells, B-cell-depleted T cells, or PBMCs supplied cDNA or gDNA.

V lost 7 bases, J lost 6 bases, and 15 bases lay in between. Germline V CDR1 and CDR2: SQVTM, ANQGSEA. The CDR3 sequence is 12 residues long. Original processing methods: Scientists estimated how many nucleated cells there were by amplifying reference gene primers. Some clones are missing from TCRdb's copy, which holds only in-frame ones; the method was immunoSEQ multiplex PCR. Clone size and V and J calls were adopted from that table, with D and trimming inferred from the DNA. This sample has under 200,000 clones, with 87% found just once. This TCR was recovered from a man aged 60 to 69 with active or convalescent COVID-19. Sequenced input: peripheral blood. V is TRBV29-1 and J is TRBJ1-2; possibly TRBD1 for D (6 bases). CDR3 in DNA: TGCAGCGCCGTACAGGGTGGAGATGGCTACACCTTC. Its translation: CSAVQGGDGYTF.